The entry below gives a single T cell receptor (beta chain) sequence along with its context. As handled by the study authors: Amplification with reference gene primers provided the estimates of nucleated cell counts. TCRdb's table, derived via immunoSEQ multiplex PCR, lists solely in-frame clones and lacks some. From that table come the V and J calls and clone size; the DNA was used to work out D and trimming. Of tens of thousands of clones listed, around four fifths are singletons. Unmatched junction bases numbered 8, after V lost 1 base and J lost 9 bases. Germline loops: CDR1 LGHDT, CDR2 YNNKEL (reference sequence). This CDR3 is 14 amino acids long. The entry originates in a study of blood T cell repertoires in COVID-19. Study in general: Samples came from the United States, Italy and Spain, spanning acute and convalescent COVID-19. Sources were T cells, B-cell-depleted T cells, or PBMCs; the material itself was cDNA or gDNA.

The chain joins TRBV3-1 (or the pseudogene TRBV3-2) to TRBJ2-5, with 7 nucleotides matching TRBD2. The specimen sequenced was peripheral blood. The clonotype was recovered from a man in his fifties or sixties with acute or convalescent COVID-19. The DNA for the CDR3 is TGTGCCAGCAGCCAAGTGACGGGGGGAGCCGCCCAGTACTTC. The encoded protein is CASSQVTGGAAQYF.